The 2 T cell receptor beta chains listed next were all sequenced from one sample in a study of regulatory T cells in long-lasting Graves disease. Arm-PCR of CDR3 regions and iRepertoire HTBI primers were the basis on which TCR beta libraries were built. TCRdb called the multiplex PCR reads again in MiXCR, with one record for every CDR3 protein. The sample includes 560,000 or so distinct CDR3 sequences, 16% of them seen just once. Stated time point: newly diagnosed GD, antithyroid drugs for less than 3 months. Extracted PBMC RNA gave rise to the TCR library. The sample also formed part of further work on T cells in Graves' hyperthyroidism and ophthalmopathy.

The sequencing used peripheral blood mononuclear cells (PBMCs), collected at new diagnosis, from a patient treated with antithyroid drugs. The source of these receptors is a man aged 18 to 30 with Graves disease.

This clonotype showed up just a few times. The rearrangement joins TRBV29-1 to TRBJ1-3; D might be TRBD1 (5 bases). Germline loops: CDR1 SQVTM, CDR2 ANQGSEA. V lost 7 bases and J lost 0, with 10 bases in between. The CDR3 is made up of 13 amino acids. The CDR3 DNA reads as TGCAGCGCTGACAGCAACTCTGGAAACACCATATATTTT. This sequence encodes CSADSNSGNTIYF.

The chain carries TRBV9 and TRBJ2-3; 10 nucleotides line up with TRBD2. Germline CDR1 SGDLS, CDR2 YYNGEE. There are 16 residues in the CDR3. J was trimmed by 6 bases and V by 4 bases; bases with no gene match: 11. In DNA form, the CDR3 reads TGTGCCAGCAGCACTGTAGCGGGAGGCACACGGGATACGCAGTATTTT. Translating it yields CASSTVAGGTRDTQYF.